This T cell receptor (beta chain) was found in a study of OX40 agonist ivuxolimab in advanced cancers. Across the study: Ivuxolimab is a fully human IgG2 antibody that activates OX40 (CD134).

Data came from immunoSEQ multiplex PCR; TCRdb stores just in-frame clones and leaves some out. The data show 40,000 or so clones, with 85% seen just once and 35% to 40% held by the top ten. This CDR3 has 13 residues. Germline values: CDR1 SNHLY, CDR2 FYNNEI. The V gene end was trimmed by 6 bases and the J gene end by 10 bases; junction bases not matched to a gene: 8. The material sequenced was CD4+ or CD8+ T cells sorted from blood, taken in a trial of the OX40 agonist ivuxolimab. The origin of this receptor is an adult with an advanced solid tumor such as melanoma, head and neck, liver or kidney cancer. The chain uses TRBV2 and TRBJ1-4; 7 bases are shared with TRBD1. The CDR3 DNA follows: TGTGCCAGCAGCCCAGGGGGGTTTGGAAAACTGTTTTTT. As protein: CASSPGGFGKLFF.